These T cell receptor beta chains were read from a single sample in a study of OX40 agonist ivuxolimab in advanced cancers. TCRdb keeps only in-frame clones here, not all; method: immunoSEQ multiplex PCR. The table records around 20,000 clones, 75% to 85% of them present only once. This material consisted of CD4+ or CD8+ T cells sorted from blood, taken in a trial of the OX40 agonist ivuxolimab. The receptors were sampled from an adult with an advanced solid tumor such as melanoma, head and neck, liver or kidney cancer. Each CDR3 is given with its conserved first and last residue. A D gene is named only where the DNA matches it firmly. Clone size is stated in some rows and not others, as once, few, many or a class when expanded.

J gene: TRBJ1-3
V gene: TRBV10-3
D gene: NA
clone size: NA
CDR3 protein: CAISELNTIYF
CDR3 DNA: TGTGCCATCAGTGAGTTAAACACCATATATTTT

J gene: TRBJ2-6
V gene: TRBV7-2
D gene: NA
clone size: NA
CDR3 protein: CASSAVKNSGANVLTF
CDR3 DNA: TGTGCCAGCAGCGCTGTCAAAAACTCTGGGGCCAACGTCCTGACTTTC

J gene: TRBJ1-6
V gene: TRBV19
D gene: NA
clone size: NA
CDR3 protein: CASTGQGSSPLHF
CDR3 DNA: TGTGCCAGTACCGGCCAGGGGTCTTCACCCCTCCACTTT

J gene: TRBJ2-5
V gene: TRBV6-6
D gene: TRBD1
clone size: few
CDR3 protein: CASTREGAGEETQYF
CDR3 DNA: TGTGCCAGCACTCGAGAGGGGGCAGGGGAAGAGACCCAGTACTTC

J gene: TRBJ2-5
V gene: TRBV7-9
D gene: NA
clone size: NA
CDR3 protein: CASSKRGETQYF
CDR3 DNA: TGTGCCAGCAGCAAAAGAGGGGAGACCCAGTACTTC

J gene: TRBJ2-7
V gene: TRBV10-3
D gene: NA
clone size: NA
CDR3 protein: CAISESLPSSYEQYF
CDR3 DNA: TGTGCCATCAGTGAGTCGTTGCCCAGCTCCTACGAGCAGTACTTC

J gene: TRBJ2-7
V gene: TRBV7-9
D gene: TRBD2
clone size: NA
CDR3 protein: CASSSRTSGSDEQYF
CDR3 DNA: TGTGCCAGCAGCTCCCGGACTAGCGGATCGGACGAGCAGTACTTC

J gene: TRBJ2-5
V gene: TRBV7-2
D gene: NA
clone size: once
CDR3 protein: CASSLSSGQETQYF
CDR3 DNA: TGTGCCAGCAGCTTAAGTTCAGGGCAGGAGACCCAGTACTTC

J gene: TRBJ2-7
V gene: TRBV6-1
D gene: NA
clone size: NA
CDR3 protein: CASGGAGEQYF
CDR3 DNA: TGTGCCAGCGGGGGGGCAGGGGAGCAGTACTTC

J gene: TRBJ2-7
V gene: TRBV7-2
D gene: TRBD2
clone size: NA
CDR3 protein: CASSRTSLRSSYEQYF
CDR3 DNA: TGTGCCAGCAGCCGGACTAGCCTTAGAAGCTCCTACGAGCAGTACTTC

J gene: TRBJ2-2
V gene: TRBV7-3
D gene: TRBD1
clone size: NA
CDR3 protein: CASSSRPPGQGTTGELFF
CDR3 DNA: TGTGCCAGCAGCTCCAGACCCCCGGGACAGGGGACCACCGGGGAGCTGTTTTTT

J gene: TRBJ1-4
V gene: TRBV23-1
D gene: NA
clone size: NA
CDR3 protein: CASSQGRGGNEKLFF
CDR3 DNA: TGCGCCAGCAGTCAAGGTAGGGGGGGTAATGAAAAACTGTTTTTT

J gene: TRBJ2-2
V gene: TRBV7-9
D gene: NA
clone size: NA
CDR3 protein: CASRWTVNTGELFF
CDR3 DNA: TGTGCCAGCAGGTGGACAGTTAACACCGGGGAGCTGTTTTTT

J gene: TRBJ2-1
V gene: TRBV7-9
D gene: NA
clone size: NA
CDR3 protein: CASSFFAGMVKYNEQFF
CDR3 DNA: TGTGCCAGCAGCTTTTTTGCGGGGATGGTAAAGTACAATGAGCAGTTCTTC

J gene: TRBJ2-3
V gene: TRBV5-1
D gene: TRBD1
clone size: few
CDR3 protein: CASSLGAGGSDTQYF
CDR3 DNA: TGCGCCAGCAGCCTGGGGGCAGGGGGCTCGGATACGCAGTATTTT

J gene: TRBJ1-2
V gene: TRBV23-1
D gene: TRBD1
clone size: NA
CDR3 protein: CASSRKGQRNYGYTF
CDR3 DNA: TGCGCCAGCAGTCGTAAGGGACAGCGTAACTATGGCTACACCTTC

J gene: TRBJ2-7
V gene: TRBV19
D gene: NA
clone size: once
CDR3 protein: CASIPGTVYEQYF
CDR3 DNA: TGTGCCAGTATCCCCGGGACGGTCTACGAGCAGTACTTC

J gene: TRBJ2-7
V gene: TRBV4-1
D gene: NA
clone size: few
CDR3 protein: CASSQDRGWEQYF
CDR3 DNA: TGCGCCAGCAGCCAAGACAGGGGTTGGGAGCAGTACTTC

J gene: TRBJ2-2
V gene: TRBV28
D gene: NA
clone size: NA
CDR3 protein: CASSLGYTGELFF
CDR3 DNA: TGTGCCAGCAGTTTAGGGTACACCGGGGAGCTGTTTTTT

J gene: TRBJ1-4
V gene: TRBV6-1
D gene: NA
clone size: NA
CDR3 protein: CASSEWASRRTEKLFF
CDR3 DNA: TGTGCCAGCAGTGAATGGGCCTCCAGGAGGACTGAAAAACTGTTTTTT

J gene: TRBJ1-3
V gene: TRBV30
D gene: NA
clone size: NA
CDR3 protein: CAWRILGGNTIYF
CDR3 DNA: TGTGCCTGGCGGATCTTAGGGGGAAACACCATATATTTT

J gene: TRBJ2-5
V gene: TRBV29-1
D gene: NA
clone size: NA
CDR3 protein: CSVELLEETQYF
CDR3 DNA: TGCAGCGTTGAATTACTCGAAGAGACCCAGTACTTC

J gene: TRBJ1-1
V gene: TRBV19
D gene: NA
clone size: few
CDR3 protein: CASSIAGTEAFF
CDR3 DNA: TGTGCCAGTAGTATAGCGGGGACTGAAGCTTTCTTT

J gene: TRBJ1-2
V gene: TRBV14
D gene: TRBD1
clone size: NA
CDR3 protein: CASSQVRDRGLYGYTF
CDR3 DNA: TGTGCCAGCAGCCAAGTCCGGGACAGGGGGCTCTATGGCTACACCTTC

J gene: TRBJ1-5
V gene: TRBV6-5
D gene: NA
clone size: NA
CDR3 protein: CASSYGRNQPQHF
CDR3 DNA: TGTGCCAGCAGTTACGGCAGGAATCAGCCCCAGCATTTT

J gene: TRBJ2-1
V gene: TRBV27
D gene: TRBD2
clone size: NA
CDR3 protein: CASSLTAGAYNEQFF
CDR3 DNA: TGTGCCAGCAGTTTAACCGCGGGAGCCTACAATGAGCAGTTCTTC

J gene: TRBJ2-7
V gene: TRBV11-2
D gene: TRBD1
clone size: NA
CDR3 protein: CASSLGTGLMIEQYF
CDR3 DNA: TGTGCCAGCAGCCTAGGGACAGGCCTGATGATCGAGCAGTACTTC

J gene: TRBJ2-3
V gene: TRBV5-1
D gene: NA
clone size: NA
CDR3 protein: CASSISRGTDTQYF
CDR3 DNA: TGCGCCAGCAGCATTTCCCGGGGCACAGATACGCAGTATTTT

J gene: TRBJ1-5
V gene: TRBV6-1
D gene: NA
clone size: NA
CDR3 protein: CASSERGGSTNQPQHF
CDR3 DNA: TGTGCCAGCAGTGAAAGAGGAGGCAGCACAAATCAGCCCCAGCATTTT

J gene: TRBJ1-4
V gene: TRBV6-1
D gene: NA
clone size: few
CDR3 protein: CASRVLAATNEKLFF
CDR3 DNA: TGTGCCAGCAGGGTCCTAGCTGCAACTAATGAAAAACTGTTTTTT